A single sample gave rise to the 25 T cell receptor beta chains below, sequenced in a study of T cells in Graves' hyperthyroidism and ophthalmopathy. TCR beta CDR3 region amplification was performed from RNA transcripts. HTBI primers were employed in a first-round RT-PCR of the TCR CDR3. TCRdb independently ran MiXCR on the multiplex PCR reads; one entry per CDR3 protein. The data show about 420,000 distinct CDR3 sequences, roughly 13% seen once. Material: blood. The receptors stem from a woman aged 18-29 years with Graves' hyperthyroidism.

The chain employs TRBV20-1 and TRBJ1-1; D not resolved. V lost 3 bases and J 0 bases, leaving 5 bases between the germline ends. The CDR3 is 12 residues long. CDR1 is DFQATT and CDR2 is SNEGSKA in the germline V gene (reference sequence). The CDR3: CSARRLNTEAFF. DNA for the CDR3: TGCAGTGCTAGGCGCCTGAACACTGAAGCTTTCTTT.

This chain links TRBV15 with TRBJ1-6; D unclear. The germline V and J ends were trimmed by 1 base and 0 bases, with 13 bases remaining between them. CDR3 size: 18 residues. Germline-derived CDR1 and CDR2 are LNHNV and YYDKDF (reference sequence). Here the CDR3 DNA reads TGTGCCACCAGCAGAGGGGCAGGTTGGAGCTCCTATAATTCACCCCTCCACTTT. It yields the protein CATSRGAGWSSYNSPLHF. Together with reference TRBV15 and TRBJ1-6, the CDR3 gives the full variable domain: DAMVIQNPRYQVTQFGKPVTLSCSQTLNHNVMYWYQQKSSQAPKLLFHYYDKDFNNEADTPDNFQSRRPNTSFCFLDIRSPGLGDTAMYLCATSRGAGWSSYNSPLHFGNGTRLTVT.

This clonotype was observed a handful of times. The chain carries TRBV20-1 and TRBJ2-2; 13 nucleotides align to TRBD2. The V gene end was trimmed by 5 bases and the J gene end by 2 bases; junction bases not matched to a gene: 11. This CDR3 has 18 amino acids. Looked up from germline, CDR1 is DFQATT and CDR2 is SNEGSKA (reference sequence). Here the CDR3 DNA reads TGCAGTGCTCGGACTAGCGGGAGCTCAACGGTAAACACCGGGGAGCTGTTTTTT. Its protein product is CSARTSGSSTVNTGELFF.

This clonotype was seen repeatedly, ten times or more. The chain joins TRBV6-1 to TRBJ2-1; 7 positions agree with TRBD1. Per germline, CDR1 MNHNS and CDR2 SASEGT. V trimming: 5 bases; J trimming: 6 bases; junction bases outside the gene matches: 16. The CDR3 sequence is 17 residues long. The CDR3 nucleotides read TGTGCCAGCAGTCTCCACCCCTTGACAGGGAATCCCAATGAGCAGTTCTTC. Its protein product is CASSLHPLTGNPNEQFF.

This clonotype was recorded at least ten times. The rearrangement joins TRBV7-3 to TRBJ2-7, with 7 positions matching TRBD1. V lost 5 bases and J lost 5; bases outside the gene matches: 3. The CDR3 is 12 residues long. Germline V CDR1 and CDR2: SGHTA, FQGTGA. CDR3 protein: CASSPTGDEQYF. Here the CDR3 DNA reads TGTGCCAGCAGCCCTACAGGGGACGAGCAGTACTTC.

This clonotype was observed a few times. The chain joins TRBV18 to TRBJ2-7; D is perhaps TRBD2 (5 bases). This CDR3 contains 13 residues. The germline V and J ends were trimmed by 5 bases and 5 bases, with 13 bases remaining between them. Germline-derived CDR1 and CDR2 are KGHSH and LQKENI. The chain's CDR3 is CASSTGVRDEQYF. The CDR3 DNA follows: TGTGCCAGCTCAACCGGGGTTCGGGACGAGCAGTACTTC.

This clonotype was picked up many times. The CDR3 bases are TGTGCCAGCAGCCTCTCCGCTATCGGGACATCTTATTACGAGCAGTACTTC. Protein sequence: CASSLSAIGTSYYEQYF. The chain couples TRBV11-2 to TRBJ2-7; possibly TRBD1 for D (6 bases). Germline-derived CDR1 and CDR2 are SGHAT and FQNNGV. The length of the CDR3 is 17 residues. Trimming took 5 bases from V and 4 from J, leaving 24 bases between them.

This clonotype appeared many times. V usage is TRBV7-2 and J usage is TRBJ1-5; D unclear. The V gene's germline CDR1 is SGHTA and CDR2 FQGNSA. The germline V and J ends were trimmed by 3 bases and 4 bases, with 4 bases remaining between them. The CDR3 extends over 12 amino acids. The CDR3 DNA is TGTGCCAGCAGCTTCCAAAATCAGCCCCAGCATTTT. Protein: CASSFQNQPQHF.

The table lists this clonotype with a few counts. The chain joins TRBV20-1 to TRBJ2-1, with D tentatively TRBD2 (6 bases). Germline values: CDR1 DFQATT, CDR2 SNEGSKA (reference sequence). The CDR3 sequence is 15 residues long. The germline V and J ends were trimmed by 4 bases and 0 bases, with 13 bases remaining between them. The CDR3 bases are TGCAGTGCTAAGTCTAGCGAGAACTCCTACAATGAGCAGTTCTTC. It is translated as CSAKSSENSYNEQFF.

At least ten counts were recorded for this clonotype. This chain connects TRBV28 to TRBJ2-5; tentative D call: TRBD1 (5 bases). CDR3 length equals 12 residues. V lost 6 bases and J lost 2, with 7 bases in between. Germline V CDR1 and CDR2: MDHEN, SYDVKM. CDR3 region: CASRTVQETQYF. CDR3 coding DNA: TGTGCCAGCAGGACAGTACAAGAGACCCAGTACTTC.

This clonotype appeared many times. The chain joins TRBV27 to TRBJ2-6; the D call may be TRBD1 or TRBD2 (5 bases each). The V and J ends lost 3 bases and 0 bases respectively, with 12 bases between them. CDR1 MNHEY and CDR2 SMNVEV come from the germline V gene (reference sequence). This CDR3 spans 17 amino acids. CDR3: CASSFGRDLSGANVLTF. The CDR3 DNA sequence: TGTGCCAGCAGTTTTGGCAGGGACCTCTCTGGGGCCAACGTCCTGACTTTC.

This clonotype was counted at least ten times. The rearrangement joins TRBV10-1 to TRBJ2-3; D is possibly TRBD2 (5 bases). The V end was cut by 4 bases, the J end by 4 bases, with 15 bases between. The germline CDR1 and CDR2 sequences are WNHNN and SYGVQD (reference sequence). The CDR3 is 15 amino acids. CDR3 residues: CASSATGLPADTQYF. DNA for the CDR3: TGCGCCAGCAGTGCAACCGGACTGCCGGCAGATACGCAGTATTTT.

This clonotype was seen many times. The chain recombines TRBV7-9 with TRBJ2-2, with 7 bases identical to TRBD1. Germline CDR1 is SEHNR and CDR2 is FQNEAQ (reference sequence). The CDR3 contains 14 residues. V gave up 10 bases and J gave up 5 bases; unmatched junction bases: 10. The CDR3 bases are TGTGCCACCCATAAGGGGGCGTGGACCGGGGAGCTGTTTTTT. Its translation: CATHKGAWTGELFF.

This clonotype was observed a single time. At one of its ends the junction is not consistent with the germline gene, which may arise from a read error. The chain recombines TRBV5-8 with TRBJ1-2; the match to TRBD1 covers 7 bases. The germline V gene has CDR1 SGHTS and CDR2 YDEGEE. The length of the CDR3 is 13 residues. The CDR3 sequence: CASSPGTVYDYTF. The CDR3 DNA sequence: TGTGCCAGCAGCCCGGGGACAGTCTATGACTACACCTTC.

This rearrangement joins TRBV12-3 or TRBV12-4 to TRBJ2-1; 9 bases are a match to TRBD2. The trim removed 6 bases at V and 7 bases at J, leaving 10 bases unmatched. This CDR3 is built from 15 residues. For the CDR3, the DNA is TGTGCCAGCAGACCGACTAGCGGAGCGGGAAATGAGCAGTTCTTC. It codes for CASRPTSGAGNEQFF.

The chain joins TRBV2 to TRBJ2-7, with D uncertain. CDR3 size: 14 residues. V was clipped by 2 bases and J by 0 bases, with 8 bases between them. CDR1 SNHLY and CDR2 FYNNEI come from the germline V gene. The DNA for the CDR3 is TGTGCCAGCAGTGAAATGGCCAGCTCCTACGAGCAGTACTTC. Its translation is CASSEMASSYEQYF.

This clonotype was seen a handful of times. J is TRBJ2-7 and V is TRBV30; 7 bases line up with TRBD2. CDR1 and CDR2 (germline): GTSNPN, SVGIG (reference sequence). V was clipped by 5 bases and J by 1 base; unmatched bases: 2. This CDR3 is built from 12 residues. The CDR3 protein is CAWGGSSYEQYF. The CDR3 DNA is TGTGCCTGGGGCGGGAGTTCCTACGAGCAGTACTTC.

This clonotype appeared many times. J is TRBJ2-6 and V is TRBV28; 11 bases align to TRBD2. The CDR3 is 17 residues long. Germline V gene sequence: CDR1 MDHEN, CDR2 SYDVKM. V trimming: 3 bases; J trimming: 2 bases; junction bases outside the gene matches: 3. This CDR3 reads CASSLLAGGAGANVLTF. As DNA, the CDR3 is TGTGCCAGCAGTTTGTTAGCGGGGGGGGCTGGGGCCAACGTCCTGACTTTC.

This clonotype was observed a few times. The CDR3 here is CASSQLTGPTDTQYF. The CDR3, as DNA: TGTGCCAGCAGCCAACTGACAGGGCCCACAGATACGCAGTATTTT. The V and J genes are TRBV14 and TRBJ2-3; 7 bases match TRBD1. Germline lookup yields CDR1 SGHDN and CDR2 FVKESK. V dropped 2 bases and J dropped 2; count of bases not matched to a gene: 4. The CDR3 contains 15 residues.

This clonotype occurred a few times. Here the CDR3 reads CASSYAVGGELFF. CDR3 bases: TGTGCCAGCAGCTACGCAGTAGGGGGGGAGCTGTTTTTT. The rearrangement uses TRBV7-9 and TRBJ2-2; D gene ambiguous. Per the germline V gene, CDR1 is SEHNR and CDR2 is FQNEAQ (reference sequence). This CDR3 is built from 13 residues. The ends were cut back, 4 bases at V and 8 bases at J, with 11 bases in the middle.

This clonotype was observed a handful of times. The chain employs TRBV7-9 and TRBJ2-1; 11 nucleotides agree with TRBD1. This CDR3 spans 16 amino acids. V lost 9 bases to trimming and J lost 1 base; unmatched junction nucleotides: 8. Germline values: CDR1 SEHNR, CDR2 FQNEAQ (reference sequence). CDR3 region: CARDRGLIRSYNEQFF. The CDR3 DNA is TGTGCCAGGGACAGGGGGCTGATAAGGTCCTACAATGAGCAGTTCTTC.

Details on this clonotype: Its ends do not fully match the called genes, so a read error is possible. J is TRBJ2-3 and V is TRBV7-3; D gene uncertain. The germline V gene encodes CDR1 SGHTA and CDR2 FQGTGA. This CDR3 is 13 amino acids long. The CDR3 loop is CASSLTGPDTRYF. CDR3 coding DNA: TGTGCCAGCAGCTTAACAGGGCCAGATACGCGGTATTTT.

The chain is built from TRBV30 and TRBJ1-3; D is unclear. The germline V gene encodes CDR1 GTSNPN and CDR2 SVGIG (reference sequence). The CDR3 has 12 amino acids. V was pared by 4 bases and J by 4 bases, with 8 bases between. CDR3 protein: CAWTVWGNTIYF. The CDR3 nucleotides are TGTGCCTGGACCGTATGGGGAAACACCATATATTTT.

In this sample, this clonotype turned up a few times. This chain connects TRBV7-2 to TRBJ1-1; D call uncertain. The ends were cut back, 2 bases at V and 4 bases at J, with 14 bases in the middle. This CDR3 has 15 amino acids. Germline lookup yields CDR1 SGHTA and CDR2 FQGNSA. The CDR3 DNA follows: TGTGCCAGCAGCTTAAGGGCGGGCGGAGGCACTGAAGCTTTCTTT. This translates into CASSLRAGGGTEAFF.

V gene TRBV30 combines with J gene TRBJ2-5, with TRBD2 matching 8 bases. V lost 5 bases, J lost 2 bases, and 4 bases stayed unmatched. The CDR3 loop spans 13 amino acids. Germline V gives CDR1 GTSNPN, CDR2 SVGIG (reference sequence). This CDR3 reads CAWLSGRQETQYF. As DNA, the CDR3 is TGTGCCTGGCTCAGCGGGAGACAAGAGACCCAGTACTTC. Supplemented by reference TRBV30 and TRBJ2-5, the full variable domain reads SQTIHQWPATLVQPVGSPLSLECTVEGTSNPNLYWYRQAAGRGLQLLFYSVGIGQISSEVPQNLSASRPQDRQFILSSKKLLLSDSGFYLCAWLSGRQETQYFGPGTRLLVL.